The clone carrying this T cell receptor (beta chain) has only one observation. V was pared by 1 base and J by 8 bases, with 14 bases of the junction left unmatched. CDR1 SGDLS and CDR2 YYNGEE come from the germline V gene. CDR3 length: 17 residues. All the donors were Caucasian adults who lived in Nashville, Tennessee. Generated by immunoSEQ multiplex PCR, the TCRdb table keeps only in-frame clones and is missing some. The sample contains 1.6 million or so clones, 98% of which appear only once. The sample is drawn from a study of shared clonotypes between healthy human individuals. Overall study: Per-donor plates numbered three CD4 naive, three CD4 memory, two CD8 naive and one CD8 memory.

The chain uses TRBV9 and TRBJ2-1; 8 nucleotides line up with TRBD2. Sequences were obtained from naive CD4+ T cells sorted from blood. Subset specified: CD45RA+ positively selected. The clonotype comes from a man under 40 in good health. The CDR3 region has the DNA TGTGCCAGCAGCGTATCGGTCCCGAGAAGTAGCGGGGATGAGCAGTTCTTC. This codes for CASSVSVPRSSGDEQFF.